This T cell receptor beta chain was found in a study of shared clonotypes between healthy human individuals. On the study more broadly: Ranging from 18 to 49 in age, donors were a couple of women and three men. The plates for each donor numbered three CD4 naive, three CD4 memory, two CD8 naive and one CD8 memory.

Study-level points and caveats: Generation probabilities were higher for clonotypes shared across all four sorted-subset donors than for unshared ones. Sampling used blood alone; tissue repertoires probably differ.

The CDR3 length is 16 residues. The germline gives CDR1 KGHSH, CDR2 LQKENI. The germline V and J ends were trimmed by 3 bases and 0 bases, with 9 bases remaining between them. Clones were sequenced by immunoSEQ multiplex PCR, and TCRdb holds only the in-frame ones, with some missing. The repertoire consists of about 680,000 clones, with around 73% occurring once and the leading ten covering around 2%. About this clone itself: Its target is unknown.

This chain uses TRBV18 with TRBJ2-6, with no clear D. The receptor was isolated from a woman younger than 45 in good health. The sample taken for sequencing was memory CD4+ T cells sorted from blood. Subset here: CD45RA-negative fraction. CDR3 loop: CASSPFTSSGANVLTF. CDR3 bases: TGTGCCAGCTCACCTTTCACCTCCTCTGGGGCCAACGTCCTGACTTTC. Full variable domain (outside the CDR3, taken from reference TRBV18 and TRBJ2-6): NAGVMQNPRHLVRRRGQEARLRCSPMKGHSHVYWYRQLPEEGLKFMVYLQKENIIDESGMPKERFSAEFPKEGPSILRIQQVVRGDSAAYFCASSPFTSSGANVLTFGAGSRLTVL.